A single sample gave rise to the 27 T cell receptor beta chains below, sequenced in a study of cytomegalovirus exposure and HLA in healthy donors. TCRdb's copy holds only in-frame clones and misses some; the assay was immunoSEQ multiplex PCR. The sample yields tens of thousands of clones, around 96% seen once. The sample taken for sequencing was PBMCs. All receptors derive from a man younger than 35 in good health and CMV-seropositive.

The V and J genes are TRBV4-1 and TRBJ2-5, with D tentatively TRBD1 (6 bases). The CDR3 runs 15 residues. The V and J ends lost 0 bases and 5 bases respectively, with 13 bases between them. The germline V gene has CDR1 MGHRA and CDR2 YSYEKL. The CDR3 spells CASSQDTGKWETQYF. The CDR3 bases are TGCGCCAGCAGCCAAGATACAGGGAAGTGGGAGACCCAGTACTTC.

The DNA of the CDR3 is TGTGCCAGTAGTATAGCGAGGGACTACGAGCAGTACTTC. Its protein is CASSIARDYEQYF. The chain links TRBV19 to TRBJ2-7, with a weak D call TRBD2 (5 bases). Germline lookup yields CDR1 LNHDA and CDR2 SQIVND (reference sequence). The CDR3 runs 13 residues. Trimming shortened V by 1 base and J by 3 bases, and 7 bases separated the two germline ends.

The chain uses TRBV19 and TRBJ2-3, with 8 bases fitting TRBD2. In germline, CDR1 is LNHDA, CDR2 SQIVND (reference sequence). The CDR3 is 17 residues long. V was pared by 0 bases and J by 0 bases, with 5 bases of the junction left unmatched. The CDR3 DNA follows: TGTGCCAGTAGTATAGATCCGCCTAGCGGGAGCACAGATACGCAGTATTTT. It encodes CASSIDPPSGSTDTQYF.

The rearrangement joins TRBV7-2 to TRBJ2-7, with D maybe TRBD1 (6 bases). Germline V gene lookup returns CDR1 SGHTA and CDR2 FQGNSA. The CDR3 has 16 residues. The V end was cut by 5 bases, the J end by 4 bases, with 21 bases between. In DNA, the CDR3 is TGTGCCAGCAGCGCCCAAACCGGGACAAGATCTTACGAGCAGTACTTC. Its protein product is CASSAQTGTRSYEQYF.

This clone showed up just once. DNA for the CDR3: TGTGCCTGGAGTGTACAACCTGGGCCCCAGCATTTT. Translation: CAWSVQPGPQHF. The rearrangement uses TRBV30 and TRBJ1-5; no definite D call. The germline V and J ends were trimmed by 0 bases and 9 bases, with 9 bases remaining between them. Germline V gene data show CDR1 as GTSNPN and CDR2 as SVGIG (reference sequence). The CDR3 extends over 12 amino acids.

The V call is TRBV6-1, the J call TRBJ2-5; 10 bases are shared with TRBD1. Germline values: CDR1 MNHNS, CDR2 SASEGT. The CDR3 totals 13 residues. Trimming cost V 6 bases and J 4 bases; bases outside gene matches: 2. CDR3 protein: CASRTGGGETQYF. In DNA, the CDR3 is TGTGCCAGCAGGACAGGGGGCGGAGAGACCCAGTACTTC.

The genes are TRBV28 and TRBJ2-1, with D perhaps matching TRBD1 (6 bases). Germline CDR1 reads MDHEN; CDR2 reads SYDVKM. The CDR3 extends over 11 amino acids. V gave up 3 bases and J gave up 13 bases, with 10 bases separating them. The CDR3 protein is CASSFPGQQFF. The CDR3, as DNA: TGTGCCAGCAGTTTTCCGGGACAACAGTTCTTC.

This clone appeared once. This chain links TRBV13 with TRBJ2-3; D perhaps matches TRBD2 (5 bases). CDR1 PRHDT and CDR2 FYEKMQ come from the germline V gene (reference sequence). This CDR3 is 17 amino acids long. V shed 3 bases and J shed 2 bases, with 18 bases lying between them. In DNA, the CDR3 is TGTGCCAGCAGCTTGAGACTATGGACTGGTGACACAGATACGCAGTATTTT. Amino acids: CASSLRLWTGDTDTQYF.

V gene TRBV27 combines with J gene TRBJ2-3, with D tentatively TRBD2 (5 bases). Trimming removed 6 bases at V and 0 bases at J, with 16 bases between. CDR1 and CDR2 (germline): MNHEY, SMNVEV (reference sequence). The CDR3 extends over 16 amino acids. The DNA of the CDR3 is TGTGCCAGCAGGTTTTTAGCGTACTCTAGCACAGATACGCAGTATTTT. The encoded protein is CASRFLAYSSTDTQYF.

The chain has TRBV5-4 and TRBJ1-5, with D perhaps matching TRBD1 (5 bases). The V gene's germline CDR1 is SGHNT and CDR2 YYREEE (reference sequence). This CDR3 has 14 amino acids. V lost 3 bases and J 4 bases, leaving 11 bases between the germline ends. This chain's CDR3 is CASSSGTDNQPQHF. The CDR3, as DNA: TGTGCCAGCAGCTCCGGGACTGATAATCAGCCCCAGCATTTT.

This clone was counted a single time. This chain joins TRBV7-2 and TRBJ2-7; 7 positions match TRBD1. CDR1 and CDR2 from the germline V gene are SGHTA and FQGNSA. V gave up 5 bases and J gave up 0 bases; unmatched junction bases: 4. The CDR3 sequence is 14 residues long. This CDR3 reads CASSRTGSSYEQYF. The CDR3 bases are TGTGCCAGCAGCCGGACAGGAAGCTCCTACGAGCAGTACTTC.

This rearrangement joins TRBV7-8 to TRBJ2-7, with 9 positions matching TRBD2. CDR3 size: 14 residues. Germline lookup yields CDR1 SGHVS and CDR2 FQNEAQ. After removal of 4 bases from V and 3 bases from J, the junction contained 4 bases not matched to a gene. CDR3 region: CASSYSGSSYEQYF. The CDR3 DNA follows: TGTGCCAGCAGCTATAGCGGGAGTAGCTACGAGCAGTACTTC.

Only one count was recorded for this clone. The chain recombines TRBV28 with TRBJ2-7, with D maybe TRBD1 (6 bases). The CDR3 length is 17 residues. Per the germline V gene, CDR1 is MDHEN and CDR2 is SYDVKM. V lost 5 bases and J 4 bases, leaving 24 bases between the germline ends. The CDR3 DNA reads TGTGCCAGCAGTCCGACCTCCGGGACACCTACTGATTACGAGCAGTACTTC. Protein: CASSPTSGTPTDYEQYF.

This clone occurred a few times. The gene calls are TRBV25-1 and TRBJ2-7; TRBD2 agrees at 15 bases. V trimming: 4 bases; J trimming: 4 bases; junction bases outside the gene matches: 2. Germline V gene sequence: CDR1 MGHDK, CDR2 SYGVNS. CDR3 length equals 15 residues. The CDR3 spells CASSGTSGRVYEQYF. CDR3 bases: TGTGCCAGCAGTGGGACTAGCGGGAGGGTGTACGAGCAGTACTTC.

This rearrangement joins TRBV10-3 to TRBJ2-3; 9 nucleotides line up with TRBD2. Trimming removed 4 bases from V and 6 bases from J; junction bases left unmatched: 8. Looked up from germline, CDR1 is ENHRY and CDR2 is SYGVKD. The CDR3 extends over 15 amino acids. CDR3 loop: CAISGSSGTVDTQYF. CDR3 nucleotide sequence: TGTGCCATCAGTGGGTCTAGCGGGACAGTGGATACGCAGTATTTT.

V gene TRBV9 combines with J gene TRBJ2-7; TRBD1 matches at 7 bases. The V segment lost 0 bases and the J segment 2 bases; nucleotides outside the gene matches: 8. Germline V lookup: CDR1 SGDLS, CDR2 YYNGEE. The CDR3 consists of 16 residues. The CDR3 region has the DNA TGTGCCAGCAGCGTAGAAGGGGACAGACTTACCTACGAGCAGTACTTC. Translated: CASSVEGDRLTYEQYF.

The chain combines TRBV9 with TRBJ2-7; tentative D call: TRBD2 (5 bases). The CDR3 has 16 residues. Trimming shortened V by 0 bases and J by 2 bases, and 15 bases separated the two germline ends. In germline, CDR1 is SGDLS, CDR2 YYNGEE. The CDR3 sequence is CASSVGRLAGTYEQYF. CDR3 DNA: TGTGCCAGCAGCGTAGGGCGGCTAGCAGGAACCTACGAGCAGTACTTC. The variable domain in full, with the rest retrieved from reference TRBV9 and TRBJ2-7, is DSGVTQTPKHLITATGQRVTLRCSPRSGDLSVYWYQQSLDQGLQFLIQYYNGEERAKGNILERFSAQQFPDLHSELNLSSLELGDSALYFCASSVGRLAGTYEQYFGPGTRLTVT.

The gene calls are TRBV5-8 and TRBJ2-7; TRBD2 matches 9 bases. Looked up from germline, CDR1 is SGHTS and CDR2 is YDEGEE. This CDR3 spans 15 amino acids. With V trimmed by 5 bases and J by 5 bases, 11 bases remained unmatched. The CDR3 spells CASRGGVAGVHEQYF. The CDR3 coding sequence is TGTGCCAGCAGGGGCGGGGTAGCGGGAGTGCACGAGCAGTACTTC. Complete variable domain (other parts from reference TRBV5-8 and TRBJ2-7): EAGVTQSPTHLIKTRGQQATLRCSPISGHTSVYWYQQALGLGLQFLLWYDEGEERNRGNFPPRFSGRQFPNYSSELNVNALELEDSALYLCASRGGVAGVHEQYFGPGTRLTVT.

The table lists this clone with a count of one. The V call is TRBV4-1, the J call TRBJ1-4, with unresolved D. The germline V gene encodes CDR1 MGHRA and CDR2 YSYEKL. Between the trimmed V and J ends, which lost 3 bases and 0 bases, there was a span of 8 bases. CDR3 length equals 15 residues. The CDR3 DNA reads TGCGCCAGCAGCCAGTCAACGGCAACTAATGAAAAACTGTTTTTT. Translation gives CASSQSTATNEKLFF.

The CDR3 reads CASSTDGTPGRGYGYTF. CDR3 sequence (DNA): TGCGCCAGCAGCACCGACGGGACTCCGGGGCGCGGCTATGGCTACACCTTC. V and J are TRBV5-1 and TRBJ1-2; tentatively, D is TRBD1 (5 bases). The CDR3 runs 17 residues. Trimming left V 4 bases short and J 4 bases short, with 23 bases between. The germline CDR1 and CDR2 sequences are SGHRS and YFSETQ.

This chain uses TRBV2 with TRBJ2-7; 7 nucleotides agree with TRBD1. Trimming removed 1 base from V and 2 bases from J; junction bases left unmatched: 5. Germline CDR1 reads SNHLY; CDR2 reads FYNNEI. CDR3 length equals 15 residues. CDR3: CASSEEGGAPYEQYF. The CDR3 coding sequence is TGTGCCAGCAGTGAAGAAGGGGGCGCCCCCTACGAGCAGTACTTC.

The chain couples TRBV29-1 to TRBJ2-3; the match to TRBD2 covers 8 bases. The CDR3 covers 12 residues. From germline, CDR1 is SQVTM and CDR2 ANQGSEA. The ends lost 6 bases at V and 4 bases at J; junction bases unmatched: 3. The CDR3 DNA reads as TGCAGCGTGGGGACTAGGCCAGATACGCAGTATTTT. Translation gives CSVGTRPDTQYF.

This clone is a singleton in its sample. CDR3 in amino acids: CASSLSTDTQYF. In DNA form, the CDR3 reads TGTGCCAGCAGCTTATCCACAGATACGCAGTATTTT. The chain uses TRBV9 and TRBJ2-3; D is unresolved. The V end was cut by 4 bases, the J end by 2 bases, with 5 bases between. The length of the CDR3 is 12 residues. The germline V gene encodes CDR1 SGDLS and CDR2 YYNGEE.

The V gene is TRBV6-5, the J gene TRBJ1-1, with 7 positions matching TRBD1. The junction had 9 bases not matched to a gene; V was cut back by 6 bases and J by 5 bases. Germline CDR1 MNHEY, CDR2 SVGAGI. This CDR3 contains 14 residues. The DNA of the CDR3 is TGTGCCAGCAGCCCCCCGACAGGGCATACTGAAGCTTTCTTT. The encoded protein is CASSPPTGHTEAFF.

V usage is TRBV4-1 and J usage is TRBJ1-1; D gene unclear. The V gene's germline CDR1 is MGHRA and CDR2 YSYEKL. Trimming took 4 bases from V and 3 from J, leaving 6 bases between them. The CDR3 has 12 residues. The CDR3 sequence: CASSPADTEAFF. CDR3 DNA: TGCGCCAGCAGCCCGGCGGACACTGAAGCTTTCTTT.

The chain has TRBV2 and TRBJ2-6, with a possible D match to TRBD2 (6 bases). Germline V CDR1 and CDR2: SNHLY, FYNNEI. Trimming removed 6 bases at V and 0 bases at J, with 12 bases between. This CDR3 is 16 amino acids long. The CDR3 nucleotides read TGTGCCAGCAGGGAGGGCGGATCCTCTGGGGCCAACGTCCTGACTTTC. As protein: CASREGGSSGANVLTF.

This chain connects TRBV27 to TRBJ2-1, with 8 bases aligning to TRBD2. The junction had 15 bases not matched to a gene; V was cut back by 6 bases and J by 8 bases. The CDR3 has 16 amino acids. CDR1 is MNHEY, CDR2 SMNVEV, per germline (reference sequence). CDR3 sequence: CASSLSGTRRGDEQFF. CDR3 DNA: TGTGCCAGCAGCCTGAGCGGGACTAGGCGTGGGGATGAGCAGTTCTTC.